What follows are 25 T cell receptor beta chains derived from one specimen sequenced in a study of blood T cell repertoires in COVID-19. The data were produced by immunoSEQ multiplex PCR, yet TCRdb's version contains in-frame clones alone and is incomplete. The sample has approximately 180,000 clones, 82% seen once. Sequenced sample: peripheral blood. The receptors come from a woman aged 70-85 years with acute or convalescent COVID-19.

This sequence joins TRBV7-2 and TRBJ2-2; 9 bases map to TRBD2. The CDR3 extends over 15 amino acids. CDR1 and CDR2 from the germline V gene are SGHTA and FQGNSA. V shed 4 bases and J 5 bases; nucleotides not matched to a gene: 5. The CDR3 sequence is CASSSAGGVTGELFF. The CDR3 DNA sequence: TGTGCCAGCAGCTCAGCGGGGGGAGTGACCGGGGAGCTGTTTTTT.

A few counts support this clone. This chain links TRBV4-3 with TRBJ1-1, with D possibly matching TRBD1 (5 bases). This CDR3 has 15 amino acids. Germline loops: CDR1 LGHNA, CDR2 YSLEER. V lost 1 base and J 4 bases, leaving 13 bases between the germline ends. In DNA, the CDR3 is TGCGCCAGCAGCCAAGGCCGGGGGTTCGTCACTGAAGCTTTCTTT. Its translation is CASSQGRGFVTEAFF.

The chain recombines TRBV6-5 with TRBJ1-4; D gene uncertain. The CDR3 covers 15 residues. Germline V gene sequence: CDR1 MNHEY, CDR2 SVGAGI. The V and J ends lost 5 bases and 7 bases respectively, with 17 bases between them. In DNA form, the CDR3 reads TGTGCCAGCAGTCCACTGGCTACCTCGGGTGAAAAACTGTTTTTT. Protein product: CASSPLATSGEKLFF.

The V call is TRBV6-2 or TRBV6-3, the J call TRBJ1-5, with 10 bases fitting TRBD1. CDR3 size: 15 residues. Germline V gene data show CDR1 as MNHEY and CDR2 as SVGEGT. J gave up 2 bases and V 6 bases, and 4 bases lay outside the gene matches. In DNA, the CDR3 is TGTGCCAGCAGCATCGGACAGGGGGGCAATCAGCCCCAGCATTTT. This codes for CASSIGQGGNQPQHF.

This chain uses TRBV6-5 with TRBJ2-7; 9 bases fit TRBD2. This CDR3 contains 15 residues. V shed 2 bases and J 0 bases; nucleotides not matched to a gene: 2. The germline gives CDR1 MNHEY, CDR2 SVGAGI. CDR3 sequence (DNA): TGTGCCAGCAGTTACGGAGCGGGGGGCTCCTACGAGCAGTACTTC. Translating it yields CASSYGAGGSYEQYF.

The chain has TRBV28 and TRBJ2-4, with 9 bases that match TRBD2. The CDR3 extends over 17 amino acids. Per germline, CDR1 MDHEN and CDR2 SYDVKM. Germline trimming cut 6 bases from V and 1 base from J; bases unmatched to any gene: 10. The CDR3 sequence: CASRQGSGSIAKNIQYF. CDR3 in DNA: TGTGCCAGCAGACAGGGTAGCGGGAGTATTGCCAAAAACATTCAGTACTTC.

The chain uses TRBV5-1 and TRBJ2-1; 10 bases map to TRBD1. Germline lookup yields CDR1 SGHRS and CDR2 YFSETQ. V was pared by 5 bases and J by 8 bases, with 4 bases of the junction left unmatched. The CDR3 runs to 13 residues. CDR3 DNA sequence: TGCGCCAGCAGGTCGACAGGGGGCTATGAGCAGTTCTTC. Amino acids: CASRSTGGYEQFF.

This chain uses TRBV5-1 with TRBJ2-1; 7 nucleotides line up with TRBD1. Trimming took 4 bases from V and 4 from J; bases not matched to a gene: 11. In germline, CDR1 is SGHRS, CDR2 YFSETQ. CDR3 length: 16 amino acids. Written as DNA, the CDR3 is TGCGCCAGCAGCATCCAACCGACGGACAGGTACAATGAGCAGTTCTTC. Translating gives CASSIQPTDRYNEQFF.

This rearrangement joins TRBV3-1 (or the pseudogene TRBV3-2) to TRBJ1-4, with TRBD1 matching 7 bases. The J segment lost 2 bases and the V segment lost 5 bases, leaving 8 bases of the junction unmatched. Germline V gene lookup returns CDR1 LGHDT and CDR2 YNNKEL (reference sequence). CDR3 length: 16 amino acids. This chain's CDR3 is CASSSRPGQTNEKLFF. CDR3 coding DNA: TGTGCCAGCAGCTCTAGACCGGGACAGACTAATGAAAAACTGTTTTTT.

In nucleotides, the CDR3 is TGTGCCAGTTCTGTAGCCTCTAGCGGGGCCGCCAAGAGGACAGATACGCAGTATTTT. It specifies CASSVASSGAAKRTDTQYF. The V gene is TRBV2, the J gene TRBJ2-3, with TRBD2 identical over 9 bases. The V segment lost 9 bases and the J segment 3 bases; nucleotides outside the gene matches: 22. This CDR3 has 19 residues. Germline values: CDR1 SNHLY, CDR2 FYNNEI. Drawing the rest from reference TRBV2 and TRBJ2-3, the complete variable domain is EPEVTQTPSHQVTQMGQEVILRCVPISNHLYFYWYRQILGQKVEFLVSFYNNEISEKSEIFDDQFSVERPDGSNFTLKIRSTKLEDSAMYFCASSVASSGAAKRTDTQYFGPGTRLTVL.

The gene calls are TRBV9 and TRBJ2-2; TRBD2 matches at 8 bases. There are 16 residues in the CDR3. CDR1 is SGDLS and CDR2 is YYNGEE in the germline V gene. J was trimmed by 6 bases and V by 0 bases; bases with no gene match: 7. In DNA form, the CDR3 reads TGTGCCAGCAGCGTAGACGGGAGGGCCCCCTCCGGGGAGCTGTTTTTT. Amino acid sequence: CASSVDGRAPSGELFF.

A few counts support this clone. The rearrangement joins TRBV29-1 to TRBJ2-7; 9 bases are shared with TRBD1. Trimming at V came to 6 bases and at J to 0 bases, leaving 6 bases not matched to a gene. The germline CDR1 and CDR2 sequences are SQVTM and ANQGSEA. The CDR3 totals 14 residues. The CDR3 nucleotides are TGCAGCGTCGCGGGACAGGGATTCTCCTACGAGCAGTACTTC. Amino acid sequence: CSVAGQGFSYEQYF.

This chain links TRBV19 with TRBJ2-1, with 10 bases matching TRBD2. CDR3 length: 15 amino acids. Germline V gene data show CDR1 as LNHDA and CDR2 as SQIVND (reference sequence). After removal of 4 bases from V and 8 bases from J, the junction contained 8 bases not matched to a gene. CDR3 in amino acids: CASSTGLAAGDEQFF. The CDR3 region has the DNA TGTGCCAGTAGTACAGGACTAGCGGCAGGGGATGAGCAGTTCTTC.

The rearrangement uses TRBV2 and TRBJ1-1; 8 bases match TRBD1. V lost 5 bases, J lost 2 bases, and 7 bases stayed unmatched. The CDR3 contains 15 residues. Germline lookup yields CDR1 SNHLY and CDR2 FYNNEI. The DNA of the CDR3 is TGTGCCAGCAGTCAAGACAGGGGAGGTAACACTGAAGCTTTCTTT. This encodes CASSQDRGGNTEAFF.

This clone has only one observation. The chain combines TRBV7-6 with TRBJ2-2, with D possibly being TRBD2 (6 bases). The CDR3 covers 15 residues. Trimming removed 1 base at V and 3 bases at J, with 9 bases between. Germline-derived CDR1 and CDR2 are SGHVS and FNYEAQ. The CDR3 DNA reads TGTGCCAGCAGCTTAGTTTCGGGAGACACCGGGGAGCTGTTTTTT. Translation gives CASSLVSGDTGELFF.

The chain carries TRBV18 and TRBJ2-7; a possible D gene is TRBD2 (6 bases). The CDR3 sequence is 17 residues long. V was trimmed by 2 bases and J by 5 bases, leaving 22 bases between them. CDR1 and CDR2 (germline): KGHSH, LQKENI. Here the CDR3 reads CASSPSTAGTDWNEQYF. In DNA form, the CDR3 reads TGTGCCAGCTCACCATCGACCGCCGGGACTGATTGGAACGAGCAGTACTTC.

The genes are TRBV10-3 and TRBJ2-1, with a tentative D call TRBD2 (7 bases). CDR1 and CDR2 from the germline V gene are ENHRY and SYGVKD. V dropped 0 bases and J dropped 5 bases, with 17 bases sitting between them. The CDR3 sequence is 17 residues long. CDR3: CAISESKAAGADNEQFF. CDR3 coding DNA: TGTGCCATCAGTGAGTCGAAGGCGGCGGGGGCGGACAATGAGCAGTTCTTC.

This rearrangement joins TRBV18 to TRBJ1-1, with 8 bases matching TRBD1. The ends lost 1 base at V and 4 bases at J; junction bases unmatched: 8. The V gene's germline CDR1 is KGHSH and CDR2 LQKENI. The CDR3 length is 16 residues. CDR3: CASSPLPGQGLTEAFF. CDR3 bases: TGTGCCAGCTCACCACTCCCCGGACAGGGACTCACTGAAGCTTTCTTT.

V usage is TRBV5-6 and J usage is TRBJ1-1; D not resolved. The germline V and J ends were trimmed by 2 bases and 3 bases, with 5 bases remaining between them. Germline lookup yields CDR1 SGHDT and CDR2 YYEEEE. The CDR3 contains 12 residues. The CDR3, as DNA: TGTGCCAGCAGCTTCCGGGACACTGAAGCTTTCTTT. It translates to CASSFRDTEAFF.

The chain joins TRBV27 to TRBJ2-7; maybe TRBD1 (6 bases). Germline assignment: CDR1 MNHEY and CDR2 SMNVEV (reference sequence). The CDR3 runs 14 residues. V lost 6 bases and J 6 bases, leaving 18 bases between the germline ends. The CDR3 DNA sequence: TGTGCCAGCAGAACTCGGACAGCTACCGGCGAGCAGTACTTC. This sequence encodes CASRTRTATGEQYF.

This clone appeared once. The CDR3 coding sequence is TGTGCCAGCAGTGCTACGTCCGGGACAGTCTACATGGATACGCAGTATTTT. Translated: CASSATSGTVYMDTQYF. The chain couples TRBV6-2 or TRBV6-3 to TRBJ2-3, with 7 bases identical to TRBD1. The junction had 17 bases not matched to a gene; V was cut back by 5 bases and J by 6 bases. Per the germline V gene, CDR1 is MNHEY and CDR2 is SVGEGT. This CDR3 is built from 17 residues.

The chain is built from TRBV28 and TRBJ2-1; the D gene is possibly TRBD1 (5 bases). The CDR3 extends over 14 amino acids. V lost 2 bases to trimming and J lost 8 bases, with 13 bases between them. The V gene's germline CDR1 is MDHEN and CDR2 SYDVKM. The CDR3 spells CASSLAQGNDEQFF. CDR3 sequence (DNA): TGTGCCAGCAGTTTAGCCCAGGGAAACGATGAGCAGTTCTTC.

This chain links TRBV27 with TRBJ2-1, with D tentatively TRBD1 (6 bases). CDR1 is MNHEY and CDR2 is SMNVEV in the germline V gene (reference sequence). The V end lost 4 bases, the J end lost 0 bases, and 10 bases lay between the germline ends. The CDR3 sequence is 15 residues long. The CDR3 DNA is TGTGCCAGCAGTTCTCCAGGGGACTCCTACAATGAGCAGTTCTTC. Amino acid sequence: CASSSPGDSYNEQFF.

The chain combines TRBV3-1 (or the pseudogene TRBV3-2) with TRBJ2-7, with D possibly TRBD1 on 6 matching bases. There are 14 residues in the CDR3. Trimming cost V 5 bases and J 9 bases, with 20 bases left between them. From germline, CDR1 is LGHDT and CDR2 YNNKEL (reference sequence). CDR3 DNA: TGTGCCAGCAGCGCATTTCGAGGGGGAGAAGGGCAGTACTTC. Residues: CASSAFRGGEGQYF.

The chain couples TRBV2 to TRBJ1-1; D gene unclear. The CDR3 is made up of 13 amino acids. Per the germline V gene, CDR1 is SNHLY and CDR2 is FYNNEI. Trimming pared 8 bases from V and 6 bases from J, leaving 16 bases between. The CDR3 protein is CASSFEEWPEAFF. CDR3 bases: TGTGCCAGCTCATTTGAGGAGTGGCCTGAAGCTTTCTTT.